These 26 T cell receptor beta chains came from one sample sequenced in a study of tumor-infiltrating lymphocytes in primary liver carcinoma. Germline DNA was also extracted, while the blood RNA originated from unsorted whole blood. From about 530 ng total RNA, TCR beta cDNA was generated with a primer in the constant region. Three nested multiplex PCR rounds of slightly modified ARM-PCR generated TCR beta libraries. The study ran its first two PCR rounds for roughly 11 cycles each, using TRBV1-TRBV30 forward primers and a C-beta reverse primer. TCRdb independently ran MiXCR on the multiplex PCR reads; one entry per CDR3 protein. Here the sample spans 310,000 or so distinct CDR3 sequences, almost 65% being singletons. The material sequenced was peripheral blood. Receptors originate from a middle-aged man with primary liver carcinoma and hepatitis B virus infection.

Notes on this clonotype: Since a much larger clone is just one base distant, this may be a read error. This sequence joins TRBV6-5 and TRBJ1-5; perhaps TRBD1 as D (5 bases). The CDR3 loop spans 15 amino acids. The germline V gene encodes CDR1 MNHEY and CDR2 SVGAGI. Trimming stripped 6 bases from V and 3 bases from J, with 15 bases between. The CDR3 is CASSRGRDINQPQHF. In DNA, the CDR3 is TGTGCCAGCAGCCGGGGACGGGATATCAATCAGCCCCAGCATTTT.

Notes on this clonotype: A much larger clone sits a single nucleotide away, making a read error possible. V and J are TRBV6-2 or TRBV6-3 and TRBJ2-7; TRBD1 is a possible D gene (6 bases). Germline V gene sequence: CDR1 MNHEY, CDR2 SVGEGT. The CDR3 covers 16 residues. Trimming removed 5 bases from V and 2 bases from J, with 19 bases in between. DNA for the CDR3: TGTGCCAGCAGTGACGGAAGCGGACAGACCCCCTACGAGCAGTACTTC. Its protein is CASSDGSGQTPYEQYF.

J is TRBJ2-6 and V is TRBV12-3 or TRBV12-4; no firm D call. The CDR3 has 13 amino acids. V was pared by 7 bases and J by 0 bases, with 4 bases between. The CDR3 protein is CASTISGANVLTF. Here the CDR3 DNA reads TGTGCCAGCACCATCTCTGGGGCCAACGTCCTGACTTTC.

The count of this clonotype is one. This is likely a read error, given that the CDR3 carries no conserved phenylalanine or tryptophan at its end. It is unclear where the CDR3 begins or ends on the DNA, so no DNA is shown, and the CDR3 is as TCRdb lists it. The rearrangement joins TRBV11-2 to TRBJ2-5. The CDR3 contains 12 residues when both ends are counted. Germline V lookup: CDR1 SGHAT, CDR2 FQNNGV. CDR3 residues: CASSPSGETKYI.

About this clonotype itself: This could be a read error, since a much larger clone is one nucleotide away. The chain links TRBV24-1 to TRBJ2-3, with TRBD1 identical over 12 bases. Germline CDR1 and CDR2: KGHDR and SFDVKD. The CDR3 loop spans 15 amino acids. CDR3 sequence: CTTSDIGTGGDTQYF. The CDR3, as DNA: TGTACCACCAGTGATATTGGGACAGGGGGCGATACGCAGTATTTT.

Concerning this clonotype itself: One end of the junction does not line up with germline, which may come from a read error. J is TRBJ2-5 and V is TRBV11-2; TRBD2 matches 11 bases. CDR1 SGHAT and CDR2 FQNNGV come from the germline V gene. This CDR3 is built from 15 residues. This CDR3 is CASRSAGTSGETQYF. In DNA form, the CDR3 reads TGTGCTAGCAGATCGGCCGGGACTAGCGGAGAGACCCAGTACTTC. Supplemented by reference TRBV11-2 and TRBJ2-5, the full variable domain reads EAGVAQSPRYKIIEKRQSVAFWCNPISGHATLYWYQQILGQGPKLLIQFQNNGVVDDSQLPKDRFSAERLKGVDSTLKIQPAKLEDSAVYLCASRSAGTSGETQYFGPGTRLLVL.

The V and J genes are TRBV5-5 and TRBJ1-6; no clear D gene. Germline-derived CDR1 and CDR2 are SGHKS and YYEKEE (reference sequence). CDR3 length equals 13 residues. Trimming removed 6 bases from V and 15 bases from J, with 19 bases in between. Here the CDR3 reads CASNFSTEPGLHF. The CDR3 nucleotides read TGTGCCAGCAACTTCAGTACAGAACCCGGCCTCCACTTT.

A remark on this clonotype: One end of the junction varies from germline; a read error may be responsible. The V gene is TRBV11-3, the J gene TRBJ2-1, with D tentatively TRBD1 or TRBD2 (6 bases each). Germline CDR1 SGHNT, CDR2 YENEEA. The length of the CDR3 is 15 residues. The CDR3 DNA reads as TGTGCCAGCAGCTTAGGGAGGGGGTCCTACAATGACCAGTCCTTC. Its protein product is CASSLGRGSYNDQSF.

This clonotype showed up just once. A read error may be the cause here, since a much bigger clone is one base away. The chain has TRBV7-8 and TRBJ1-2; 7 bases fit TRBD1. The germline V gene encodes CDR1 SGHVS and CDR2 FQNEAQ. This CDR3 contains 15 residues. CDR3 sequence (DNA): TGTGCCTGCAGCCCCCGGACAGGAGTTAACTATGGCTACACCTTC. It encodes CACSPRTGVNYGYTF.

The gene calls are TRBV19 and TRBJ2-2; D call uncertain. The CDR3 is 15 amino acids. The V and J ends lost 4 bases and 0 bases respectively, with 9 bases between them. Germline CDR1 is LNHDA and CDR2 is SQIVND (reference sequence). The DNA of the CDR3 is TGTGCCAGTAGTACTGAACGGCCGAACACCGGGGAGCTGTTTTTT. It encodes CASSTERPNTGELFF. The variable domain in full, with the rest retrieved from reference TRBV19 and TRBJ2-2, is DGGITQSPKYLFRKEGQNVTLSCEQNLNHDAMYWYRQDPGQGLRLIYYSQIVNDFQKGDIAEGYSVSREKKESFPLTVTSAQKNPTAFYLCASSTERPNTGELFFGEGSRLTVL.

As regards this clonotype: The CDR3 ends on some other residue instead of the conserved phenylalanine or tryptophan, so this is likely a read error. This sequence joins TRBV6-5 and TRBJ2-4; D is unresolved. There are 14 residues in the CDR3. Germline CDR1 and CDR2: MNHEY and SVGAGI. V gave up 0 bases and J gave up 0 bases, with 3 bases separating them. The DNA for the CDR3 is TGTGCCAGCAGTTACTCGCTAGCCAAAAACATTCAGTACCTC. The encoded protein is CASSYSLAKNIQYL.

The chain joins TRBV4-1 to TRBJ1-4; no firm D call. The CDR3 extends over 15 amino acids. V lost 4 bases and J 8 bases, leaving 17 bases between the germline ends. Looked up from germline, CDR1 is MGHRA and CDR2 is YSYEKL. This CDR3 is CASSLLMPRMEKLFF. The CDR3 coding sequence is TGCGCCAGCAGCCTACTAATGCCCAGAATGGAAAAACTGTTTTTT.

In its sample, this clonotype was seen many times. The CDR3 region is CASSLEGAGTQYF. Here the CDR3 DNA reads TGTGCCAGCAGTTTGGAGGGGGCGGGGACCCAGTACTTC. This chain uses TRBV6-6 with TRBJ2-5; maybe TRBD1 (7 bases). The CDR3 loop spans 13 amino acids. V lost 4 bases and J 7 bases, leaving 13 bases between the germline ends. CDR1 MNHNY and CDR2 SVGAGI come from the germline V gene (reference sequence).

The V call is TRBV11-3, the J call TRBJ1-1; tentatively, D is TRBD1 (5 bases). The CDR3 length is 15 residues. Trimming cost V 10 bases and J 4 bases, with 22 bases left between them. Germline V gives CDR1 SGHNT, CDR2 YENEEA. The CDR3, as DNA: TGTGCCAACACTAAACATCCGGGGGGGGGCACTGAAGCTTTCTTT. Protein: CANTKHPGGGTEAFF.

Turning to this clonotype: This may come from a read error, since a much larger clone is one base off. In DNA, the CDR3 is TGTGCCAGCAGTTTTGGGGTAGCAGATACGCATTATTTT. Translation: CASSFGVADTHYF. The chain has TRBV12-3 or TRBV12-4 and TRBJ2-3; D is unclear. This CDR3 has 13 residues.

This clonotype was counted a single time. Possible read error: a much larger clone is one base away. V usage is TRBV12-5 and J usage is TRBJ2-5; D is ambiguous. Germline-derived CDR1 and CDR2 are LGHNT and FRNRAP. Trimming took off 5 bases at V and 5 bases at J, with 12 bases between the two ends. CDR3 length: 13 residues. The CDR3 loop reads CASGTDVHETQYF. Written as DNA, the CDR3 is TGTGCTAGTGGTACGGACGTCCATGAGACCCAGTACTTC.

On this clonotype itself: Compared with germline, one end of the junction differs, possibly owing to a read error. CDR3 residues: CTSTFGQGAYNEQFF. CDR3 coding DNA: TGTACCAGCACCTTCGGACAGGGGGCCTACAATGAGCAGTTCTTC. The rearrangement joins TRBV11-2 to TRBJ2-1, with 10 bases lining up with TRBD1. This CDR3 has 15 amino acids. Germline values: CDR1 SGHAT, CDR2 FQNNGV.

V gene TRBV10-3 combines with J gene TRBJ1-4, with a weak D call TRBD1 (5 bases). The CDR3 length is 12 residues. Trimming removed 7 bases from V and 8 bases from J, with 11 bases in between. The V gene's germline CDR1 is ENHRY and CDR2 SYGVKD. The CDR3 DNA sequence: TGTGCCATCAATGCAGGGAAGGAAAAACTGTTTTTT. This sequence encodes CAINAGKEKLFF.

Comment on this clonotype: A much larger clone differs from this one at a single base, so this may be a read error. The chain is built from TRBV6-5 and TRBJ1-3; a weak D match, TRBD1 (5 bases). The CDR3 has 14 residues. CDR1 is MNHEY, CDR2 SVGAGI, per germline. For the CDR3, the DNA is TGTGTCAGCAGTTACTCGGGGGGTAGCGACACCATATATTTT. Encoded protein: CVSSYSGGSDTIYF.

In its sample, this clonotype was seen many times. The chain has TRBV4-3 and TRBJ2-3, with 11 bases that match TRBD2. V dropped 5 bases and J dropped 7; count of bases not matched to a gene: 11. Germline CDR1 and CDR2: LGHNA and YSLEER. The CDR3 spans 16 residues. CDR3 in amino acids: CASSEPGTSGLHTQYF. The CDR3 DNA reads as TGCGCCAGCAGCGAACCCGGGACTAGCGGACTCCATACGCAGTATTTT.

This rearrangement joins TRBV7-6 to TRBJ1-1; D gene ambiguous. Deletions cut 7 bases from V and 1 base from J, with 13 bases between. CDR1 and CDR2 from the germline V gene are SGHVS and FNYEAQ. The CDR3 has 14 residues. CDR3 region: CASTSWEGNTEAFF. CDR3 coding DNA: TGTGCCAGCACCTCATGGGAAGGGAACACTGAAGCTTTCTTT.

CDR3 bases: TGTGCCAGCAGCCGGTCGGACAGGGAGTCTTTCTTT. It yields the protein CASSRSDRESFF. The genes are TRBV11-2 and TRBJ1-1; TRBD1 aligns across 8 bases. The CDR3 runs to 12 residues. Per germline, CDR1 SGHAT and CDR2 FQNNGV. V shed 5 bases, J shed 12 bases, and the junction held 8 bases outside the gene matches.

This clonotype was picked up many times. The chain recombines TRBV6-2 or TRBV6-3 with TRBJ2-7; D gene uncertain. The CDR3 totals 12 residues. V lost 5 bases to trimming and J lost 7 bases, with 12 bases between them. The V gene's germline CDR1 is MNHEY and CDR2 SVGEGT. The CDR3 reads CASSDDSTEQYF. The CDR3 coding sequence is TGTGCCAGCAGTGACGACTCGACAGAGCAGTACTTC.

On this clonotype: At one end, the junction sequence differs from germline, possibly due to a read error. The chain is built from TRBV5-4 and TRBJ1-6; unclear D gene. The CDR3 has 15 amino acids. Germline V gene sequence: CDR1 SGHNT, CDR2 YYREEE (reference sequence). The CDR3 region has the DNA TGTGCCAGCAGCTTGTTCAGGTCGTATGATTCACCCCCCCACTTT. Translating it yields CASSLFRSYDSPPHF. The entire variable domain, with the rest obtained from reference TRBV5-4 and TRBJ1-6, is as follows: ETGVTQSPTHLIKTRGQQVTLRCSSQSGHNTVSWYQQALGQGPQFIFQYYREEENGRGNFPPRFSGLQFPNYSSELNVNALELDDSALYLCASSLFRSYDSPPHFGNGTRLTVT.

As to this clonotype: This may come from a read error, since a much larger clone is one base off. The chain employs TRBV5-6 and TRBJ2-7; 11 positions agree with TRBD2. The J call may be incorrect, as the DNA end agrees better with TRBJ2-1. This CDR3 spans 16 amino acids. Germline V CDR1 and CDR2: SGHDT, YYEEEE. The chain's CDR3 is CASSLGLLAGVDEQFF. CDR3 DNA sequence: TGTGCCAGCAGCTTGGGCTTACTAGCGGGAGTTGACGAGCAGTTCTTC.

For this clonotype: This may be a read error: a much more frequent sequence differs by one nucleotide. The V and J genes are TRBV6-5 and TRBJ2-7, with 9 positions matching TRBD1. Germline values: CDR1 MNHEY, CDR2 SVGAGI. The CDR3 totals 14 residues. After removal of 10 bases from V and 5 bases from J, the junction contained 12 bases not matched to a gene. The CDR3 here is CAIPSGTGYNEQYF. CDR3 bases: TGTGCCATCCCCTCCGGGACAGGGTATAACGAGCAGTACTTC.